These 20 T cell receptor beta chains originate from one sample sequenced in a study of neurological immune-mediated disorders. TCRdb reanalysed the 5' RACE reads using MiXCR and keeps one entry per CDR3 protein. The repertoire has 100,000 to 150,000 distinct CDR3 sequences, around 3% of them found once; the top ten carry 1.3%. Material: PBMCs. The receptors derive from a woman under 40 with multiple sclerosis.

The V and J genes are TRBV5-5 and TRBJ1-2, with TRBD1 identical over 8 bases. The germline V gene has CDR1 SGHKS and CDR2 YYEKEE (reference sequence). This CDR3 has 13 amino acids. Trimming took 4 bases from V and 8 from J; bases not matched to a gene: 7. The CDR3 sequence is CASSTPTGEGYTF. The CDR3 nucleotides read TGTGCCAGCAGCACACCGACAGGGGAGGGCTACACCTTC.

In this sample, this clonotype turned up many times. V and J are TRBV20-1 and TRBJ1-1; no clear D. The V end lost 2 bases, the J end lost 5 bases, and 24 bases lay between the germline ends. Germline V lookup: CDR1 DFQATT, CDR2 SNEGSKA (reference sequence). CDR3 length equals 17 residues. The CDR3 nucleotides are TGCAGTGCTAGATCCCCCCTTAGTTTAGCTCGTGGGACTGAAGCTTTCTTT. It encodes CSARSPLSLARGTEAFF.

This rearrangement joins TRBV6-5 to TRBJ1-1; D is unclear. V dropped 3 bases and J dropped 0 bases, with 11 bases sitting between them. CDR1 MNHEY and CDR2 SVGAGI come from the germline V gene. The CDR3 is 15 amino acids. CDR3 amino acids: CASSYFLYVNTEAFF. CDR3 coding DNA: TGTGCCAGCAGTTATTTTCTGTACGTGAACACTGAAGCTTTCTTT.

This clonotype has at least ten counts. This sequence joins TRBV7-2 and TRBJ2-7, with D perhaps matching TRBD1 (5 bases). V lost 0 bases, J lost 3 bases, and 12 bases lay in between. Germline V CDR1 and CDR2: SGHTA, FQGNSA. This CDR3 has 15 amino acids. CDR3 in amino acids: CASSLAPGRNYEQYF. The CDR3 region has the DNA TGTGCCAGCAGCTTAGCCCCAGGGCGTAACTACGAGCAGTACTTC.

This clonotype was seen many times. The J gene is TRBJ1-6, the V gene TRBV7-2, with D tentatively TRBD1 (5 bases). The CDR3 has 15 residues. Trimming shortened V by 1 base and J by 9 bases, and 13 bases separated the two germline ends. CDR1 is SGHTA, CDR2 FQGNSA, per germline. The CDR3 loop is CASSLVQGNSSPLHF. CDR3 sequence (DNA): TGTGCCAGCAGCTTAGTTCAGGGCAACTCTTCACCCCTCCACTTT. Full variable domain (outside the CDR3, taken from reference TRBV7-2 and TRBJ1-6): GAGVSQSPSNKVTEKGKDVELRCDPISGHTALYWYRQSLGQGLEFLIYFQGNSAPDKSGLPSDRFSAERTGGSVSTLTIQRTQQEDSAVYLCASSLVQGNSSPLHFGNGTRLTVT.

This clonotype was found many times. CDR3 sequence: CASSQDWASKETQYF. The CDR3 coding sequence is TGCGCCAGCAGCCAAGATTGGGCTAGCAAAGAGACCCAGTACTTC. The chain joins TRBV4-3 to TRBJ2-5; D perhaps matches TRBD2 (5 bases). CDR1 LGHNA and CDR2 YSLEER come from the germline V gene. Trimming took 0 bases from V and 3 from J, leaving 11 bases between them. The CDR3 has 15 residues.

This clonotype was observed at least ten times. The J gene is TRBJ2-7, the V gene TRBV20-1, with 7 bases lining up with TRBD2. CDR1 is DFQATT, CDR2 SNEGSKA, per germline (reference sequence). V gave up 6 bases and J gave up 4 bases; unmatched junction bases: 9. The CDR3 length is 13 residues. This CDR3 is CSAKNLAEYEQYF. For the CDR3, the DNA is TGCAGTGCAAAAAACCTAGCGGAGTACGAGCAGTACTTC.

This clonotype has at least ten counts. The chain has TRBV19 and TRBJ2-7; no reliable D call. V lost 3 bases, J lost 3 bases, and 9 bases lay in between. CDR3 length equals 13 residues. Germline CDR1 and CDR2: LNHDA and SQIVND (reference sequence). CDR3 amino acids: CASSIRQDYEQYF. CDR3 in DNA: TGTGCCAGTAGTATTAGGCAGGACTACGAGCAGTACTTC.

The V gene is TRBV27, the J gene TRBJ2-3; perhaps D is TRBD1 or TRBD2 (6 bases each). The CDR3 is 13 amino acids. Germline lookup yields CDR1 MNHEY and CDR2 SMNVEV (reference sequence). Trimming shortened V by 9 bases and J by 5 bases, and 15 bases separated the two germline ends. CDR3 DNA: TGTGCCAGTCGGGGGCCCCGGGTAGATACGCAGTATTTT. It yields the protein CASRGPRVDTQYF.

This clonotype occurred many times. This chain links TRBV5-5 with TRBJ1-1; no firm D call. CDR1 and CDR2 from the germline V gene are SGHKS and YYEKEE (reference sequence). V was pared by 4 bases and J by 1 base, with 8 bases between. The CDR3 length is 13 residues. The CDR3 reads CASSTKSNTEAFF. The CDR3 region has the DNA TGTGCCAGCAGCACGAAGTCGAACACTGAAGCTTTCTTT.

At least ten counts were recorded for this clonotype. At one of its ends the junction is not consistent with the germline gene, which may arise from a read error. The chain carries TRBV12-3 or TRBV12-4 and TRBJ2-5, with D tentatively TRBD1 or TRBD2 (5 bases each). The CDR3 extends over 14 amino acids. CDR3 amino acids: CGSSRLGTEETQYF. The CDR3 coding sequence is TGTGGCAGCAGCCGCCTGGGGACCGAAGAGACCCAGTACTTC.

This clonotype has at least ten counts. The chain employs TRBV20-1 and TRBJ1-1; 8 nucleotides align to TRBD1. J was trimmed by 3 bases and V by 6 bases; bases with no gene match: 9. The length of the CDR3 is 14 residues. The germline V gene encodes CDR1 DFQATT and CDR2 SNEGSKA (reference sequence). The CDR3 loop is CSATPGQAYTEAFF. In DNA form, the CDR3 reads TGCAGTGCCACACCGGGACAGGCCTACACTGAAGCTTTCTTT.

This chain uses TRBV5-1 with TRBJ2-1, with D possibly being TRBD1 or TRBD2 (5 bases each). Trimming pared 3 bases from V and 3 bases from J, leaving 10 bases between. The germline CDR1 and CDR2 sequences are SGHRS and YFSETQ. CDR3 length equals 14 residues. CDR3: CASSSGTFYNEQFF. As DNA, the CDR3 is TGCGCCAGCAGCTCAGGGACCTTCTACAATGAGCAGTTCTTC.

This clonotype has at least ten counts. The CDR3 DNA is TGCGCCAGCAGTGTGGGACAGTCGGCGTACGAGCAGTACTTC. This encodes CASSVGQSAYEQYF. V usage is TRBV10-1 and J usage is TRBJ2-7, with 7 bases matching TRBD1. Germline assignment: CDR1 WNHNN and CDR2 SYGVQD (reference sequence). The CDR3 covers 14 residues. Trimming cost V 4 bases and J 4 bases; bases outside gene matches: 7.

This clonotype has ten or more counts. J is TRBJ1-2 and V is TRBV5-1; D remains ambiguous. In germline, CDR1 is SGHRS, CDR2 YFSETQ. V was trimmed by 2 bases and J by 5 bases, leaving 19 bases between them. CDR3 length: 16 residues. The CDR3 DNA sequence: TGCGCCAGCAGCTTCTCGGCGAACGCCTTACCTTATGGCTACACCTTC. This codes for CASSFSANALPYGYTF.

This clonotype was seen many times. CDR3 bases: TGCGCCAGCAGCCCGTGGGACAGTCAAGAGACCCAGTACTTC. This gives the protein CASSPWDSQETQYF. The gene calls are TRBV5-1 and TRBJ2-5; TRBD1 aligns across 7 bases. The trim removed 4 bases at V and 2 bases at J, leaving 5 bases unmatched. From germline, CDR1 is SGHRS and CDR2 YFSETQ. The CDR3 runs 14 residues.

This clonotype was detected only a few times. The chain couples TRBV11-2 to TRBJ1-3; D not resolved. Trimming pared 1 base from V and 3 bases from J, leaving 10 bases between. The CDR3 sequence is 15 residues long. The germline V gene encodes CDR1 SGHAT and CDR2 FQNNGV. CDR3: CASSLGLTDGNTIYF. CDR3 DNA: TGTGCCAGCAGCTTAGGGTTGACCGATGGAAACACCATATATTTT.

This clonotype was observed many times. This rearrangement joins TRBV5-1 to TRBJ1-2, with D hard to call. The V end lost 5 bases, the J end lost 0 bases, and 14 bases lay between the germline ends. Germline V gene lookup returns CDR1 SGHRS and CDR2 YFSETQ. This CDR3 is 15 amino acids long. CDR3 DNA sequence: TGCGCCAGCAGTGAGCGACCGGGCTCTAACTATGGCTACACCTTC. This sequence encodes CASSERPGSNYGYTF.

This clonotype showed up many times. V is TRBV20-1 and J is TRBJ2-1, with D possibly being TRBD1 (5 bases). The V end was cut by 0 bases, the J end by 4 bases, with 16 bases between. The CDR3 runs 16 residues. Per germline, CDR1 DFQATT and CDR2 SNEGSKA (reference sequence). This chain's CDR3 is CSARDPWAGNYNEQFF. CDR3 bases: TGCAGTGCTAGAGATCCCTGGGCAGGGAATTACAATGAGCAGTTCTTC.

This clonotype came up many times. The gene calls are TRBV6-1 and TRBJ2-1, with D unclear. Germline V gene data show CDR1 as MNHNS and CDR2 as SASEGT. V was pared by 7 bases and J by 8 bases, with 21 bases between. The length of the CDR3 is 15 residues. The DNA for the CDR3 is TGTGCCAGCATAGATGGCTTAACGAAGCCGTATGAGCAGTTCTTC. Encoded protein: CASIDGLTKPYEQFF.